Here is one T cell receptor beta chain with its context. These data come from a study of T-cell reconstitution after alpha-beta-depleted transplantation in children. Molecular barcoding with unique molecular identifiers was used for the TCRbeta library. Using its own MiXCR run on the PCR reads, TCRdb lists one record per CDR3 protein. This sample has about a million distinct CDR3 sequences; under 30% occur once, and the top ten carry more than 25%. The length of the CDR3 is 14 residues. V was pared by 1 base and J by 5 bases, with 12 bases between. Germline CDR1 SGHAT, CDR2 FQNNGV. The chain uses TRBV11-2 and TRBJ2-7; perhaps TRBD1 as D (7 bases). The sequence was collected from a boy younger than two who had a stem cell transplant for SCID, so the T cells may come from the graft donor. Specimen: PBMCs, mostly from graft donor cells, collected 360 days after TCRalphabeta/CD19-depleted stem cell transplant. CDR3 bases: TGTGCCAGCAGCTTAGGTCTCAGGGGGGACGAGCAGTACTTC. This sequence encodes CASSLGLRGDEQYF.